The 5 T cell receptor beta chains reported below all come from one sample, sequenced in a study of response to subunit inactivated influenza vaccine. MiXCR, applied by TCRdb to the RT-PCR reads, yields one record per CDR3 protein. Altogether about 190,000 distinct CDR3 sequences are present, around an eighth being singletons, with the ten largest covering about 25%. Specimen: CD8+ T cells sorted from PBMCs, collected around 5 days after vaccination. These receptors were obtained from a man in his fifties who received an inactivated influenza vaccine.

The chain links TRBV4-1 to TRBJ2-1; D uncertain. Trimming shortened V by 2 bases and J by 8 bases, and 16 bases separated the two germline ends. CDR1 and CDR2 (germline): MGHRA, YSYEKL. CDR3 size: 15 residues. CDR3 protein: CASSQSRLALDEQFF. The CDR3 DNA follows: TGCGCCAGCAGCCAAAGTAGGTTGGCCTTGGATGAGCAGTTCTTC.

This clonotype has only a few counts. The V and J genes are TRBV4-1 and TRBJ2-7; D is possibly TRBD1 or TRBD2 (6 bases each). The CDR3 is 15 residues long. Trimming took 5 bases from V and 5 from J, leaving 19 bases between them. CDR1 and CDR2 from the germline V gene are MGHRA and YSYEKL. The CDR3 reads CASSRGERGYDEQYF. As DNA, the CDR3 is TGCGCCAGCAGCAGGGGGGAAAGGGGCTACGACGAGCAGTACTTC.

V and J are TRBV27 and TRBJ1-5; D uncertain. V gave up 4 bases and J gave up 0 bases, with 13 bases separating them. The CDR3 contains 16 residues. From germline, CDR1 is MNHEY and CDR2 SMNVEV (reference sequence). The CDR3 here is CASSSGFQRSNQPQHF. The DNA of the CDR3 is TGTGCCAGCAGTTCCGGTTTCCAGCGTAGCAATCAGCCCCAGCATTTT.

This rearrangement joins TRBV27 to TRBJ1-6; 7 bases align to TRBD1. Losses at the gene ends were 8 bases for V and 8 bases for J; bases not matched to a gene: 18. Germline V lookup: CDR1 MNHEY, CDR2 SMNVEV (reference sequence). This CDR3 region has 17 residues. The CDR3 DNA is TGTGCCAGCGGCTACGTAGCAGGGGGGGCCTTCGATTCACCCCTCCACTTT. It codes for CASGYVAGGAFDSPLHF.

This chain links TRBV10-3 with TRBJ2-2; a possible D gene is TRBD1 (6 bases). This CDR3 comprises 12 residues. The germline V gene encodes CDR1 ENHRY and CDR2 SYGVKD. V lost 7 bases and J lost 5, with 8 bases in between. The CDR3 region is CAITGTTGELFF. In DNA, the CDR3 is TGTGCCATCACCGGGACAACCGGGGAGCTGTTTTTT.